The subject of this entry is one TCR beta chain. The antigen is undetermined. These data belong to a study of T cell responses to AZD1222 COVID-19 vaccine. Study-level results: Seropositive at baseline were only a handful of AZD1222 recipients. Across spike, vaccine-associated CD4 TCRs were found, dominant at 160-218 and 743-854.

V was cut by 3 bases and J by 2 bases, with 10 bases left in between. Germline CDR1 is ENHRY and CDR2 is SYGVKD. This CDR3 has 14 amino acids. Using immunoSEQ multiplex PCR, the repertoire was profiled, and TCRdb retains in-frame clones only, with some absent. The data hold about 110,000 clones, with around 90% observed a single time. The sample in question was peripheral blood, obtained on day 0 of MenACWY control vaccination. This clonotype was sampled from an adult in good health. The chain links TRBV10-3 to TRBJ1-1; D remains unclear. The CDR3 sequence is CAISDPDYNTEAFF. DNA of the CDR3: TGTGCCATCAGTGACCCGGACTACAACACTGAAGCTTTCTTT.